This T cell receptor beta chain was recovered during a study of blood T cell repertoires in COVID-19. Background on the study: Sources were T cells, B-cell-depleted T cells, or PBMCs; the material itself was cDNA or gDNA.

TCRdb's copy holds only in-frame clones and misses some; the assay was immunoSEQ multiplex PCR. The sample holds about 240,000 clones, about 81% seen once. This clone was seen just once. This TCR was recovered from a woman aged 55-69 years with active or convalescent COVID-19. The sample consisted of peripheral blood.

The CDR3 DNA follows: TGTGCCAGCAGTTATCCCGGGAAGAACACCGGGGAGCTGTTTTTT. Translating it yields CASSYPGKNTGELFF. The V and J genes are TRBV6-6 and TRBJ2-2; TRBD2 might be the D (5 bases). V lost 3 bases, J lost 1 base, and 9 bases lay in between. The CDR3 length is 15 residues. The germline V gene has CDR1 MNHNY and CDR2 SVGAGI (reference sequence).